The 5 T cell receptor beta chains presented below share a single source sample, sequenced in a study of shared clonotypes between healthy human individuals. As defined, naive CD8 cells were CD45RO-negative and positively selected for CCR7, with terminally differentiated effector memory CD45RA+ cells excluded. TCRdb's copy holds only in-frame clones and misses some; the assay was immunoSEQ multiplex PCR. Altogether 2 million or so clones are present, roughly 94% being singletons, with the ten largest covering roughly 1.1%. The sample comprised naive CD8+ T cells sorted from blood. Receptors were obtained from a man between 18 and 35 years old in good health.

CDR3 sequence: CASRPLGGSIYGYTF. CDR3 sequence (DNA): TGTGCCAGCAGGCCCCTTGGGGGTTCGATCTATGGCTACACCTTC. The V and J genes are TRBV27 and TRBJ1-2, with a weak D call TRBD1 (5 bases). Between the trimmed V and J ends, which lost 6 bases and 4 bases, there was a span of 18 bases. The CDR3 is made up of 15 amino acids. Per germline, CDR1 MNHEY and CDR2 SMNVEV (reference sequence).

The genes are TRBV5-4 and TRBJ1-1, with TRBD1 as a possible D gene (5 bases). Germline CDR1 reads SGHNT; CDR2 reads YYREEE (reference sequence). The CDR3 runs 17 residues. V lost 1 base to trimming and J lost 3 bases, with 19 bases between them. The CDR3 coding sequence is TGTGCCAGCAGCTTGTCTTTAGGGGCCGAATCTTACACTGAAGCTTTCTTT. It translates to CASSLSLGAESYTEAFF. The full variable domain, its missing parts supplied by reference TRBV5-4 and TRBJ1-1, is ETGVTQSPTHLIKTRGQQVTLRCSSQSGHNTVSWYQQALGQGPQFIFQYYREEENGRGNFPPRFSGLQFPNYSSELNVNALELDDSALYLCASSLSLGAESYTEAFFGQGTRLTVV.

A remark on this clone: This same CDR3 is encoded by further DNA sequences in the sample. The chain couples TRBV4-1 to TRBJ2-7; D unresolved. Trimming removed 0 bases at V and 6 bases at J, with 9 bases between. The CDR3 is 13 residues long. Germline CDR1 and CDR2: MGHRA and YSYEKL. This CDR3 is CASSQEGTGEQYF. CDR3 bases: TGCGCCAGCAGCCAAGAAGGAACGGGCGAGCAGTACTTC.

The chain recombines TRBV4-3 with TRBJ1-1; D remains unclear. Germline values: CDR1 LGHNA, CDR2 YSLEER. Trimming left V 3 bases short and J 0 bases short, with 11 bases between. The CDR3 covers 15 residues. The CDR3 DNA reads TGCGCCAGCAGCCAGGGTAGCACGCTGAACACTGAAGCTTTCTTT. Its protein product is CASSQGSTLNTEAFF.

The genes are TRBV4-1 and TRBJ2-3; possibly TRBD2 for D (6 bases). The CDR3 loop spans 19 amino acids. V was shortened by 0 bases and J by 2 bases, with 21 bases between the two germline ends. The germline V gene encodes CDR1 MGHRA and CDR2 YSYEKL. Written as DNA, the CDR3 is TGCGCCAGCAGCCAAGATTTCTTCGGTTGGGACTTTTCCACAGATACGCAGTATTTT. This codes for CASSQDFFGWDFSTDTQYF.